This T cell receptor beta chain is drawn from a study of cytomegalovirus exposure and HLA in healthy donors. General study findings and limits: Subsequent analysis of the 100 to 150 validation repertoires found a tendency for first-cohort TCR clusters to co-occur.

TCRdb's table, derived via immunoSEQ multiplex PCR, lists solely in-frame clones and lacks some. The table has around 250,000 clones, 85% to 90% seen once; the top ten hold 0.37%. Trimming took 1 base from V and 9 from J, leaving 10 bases between them. The CDR3 totals 13 residues. In germline, CDR1 is MGHRA, CDR2 YSYEKL. Note on this clone: The antigen remains undetermined.

This sequence joins TRBV4-1 and TRBJ1-5; no definite D call. The sequence derives from a woman between 18 and 29 years old in good health and CMV-seronegative. The sample consisted of PBMCs. CDR3 in DNA: TGCGCCAGCAGCCAAGGGGAGGGCTGGCCCCAGCATTTT. This gives the protein CASSQGEGWPQHF.